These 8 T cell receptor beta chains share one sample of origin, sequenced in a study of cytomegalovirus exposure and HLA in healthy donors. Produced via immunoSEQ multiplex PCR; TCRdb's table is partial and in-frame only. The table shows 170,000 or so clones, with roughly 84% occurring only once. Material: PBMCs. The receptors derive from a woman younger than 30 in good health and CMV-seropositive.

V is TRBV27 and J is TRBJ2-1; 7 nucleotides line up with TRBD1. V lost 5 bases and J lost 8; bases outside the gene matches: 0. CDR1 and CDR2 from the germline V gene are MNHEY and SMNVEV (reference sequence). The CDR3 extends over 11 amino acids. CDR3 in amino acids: CASSTGDEQFF. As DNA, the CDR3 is TGTGCCAGCAGTACAGGGGATGAGCAGTTCTTC.

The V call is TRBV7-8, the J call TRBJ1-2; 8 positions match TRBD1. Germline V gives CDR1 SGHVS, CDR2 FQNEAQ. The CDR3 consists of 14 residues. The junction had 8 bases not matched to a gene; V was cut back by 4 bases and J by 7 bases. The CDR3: CASSSRTGKGGYTF. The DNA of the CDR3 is TGTGCCAGCAGCTCCCGGACAGGGAAGGGTGGCTACACCTTC.

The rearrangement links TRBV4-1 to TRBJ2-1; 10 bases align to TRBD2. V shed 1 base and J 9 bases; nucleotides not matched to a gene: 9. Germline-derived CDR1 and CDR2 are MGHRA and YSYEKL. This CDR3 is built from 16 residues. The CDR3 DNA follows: TGCGCCAGCAGCCAAGGGGTAGCGGGGGGTTCGGGTGAGCAGTTCTTC. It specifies CASSQGVAGGSGEQFF.

CDR3 nucleotide sequence: TGTGCCACAAACCTAGGACAGGGGGCGGATGAGCAGTACTTC. Its translation: CATNLGQGADEQYF. The chain employs TRBV19 and TRBJ2-7, with 11 bases aligning to TRBD1. This CDR3 is built from 14 residues. Germline V CDR1 and CDR2: LNHDA, SQIVND (reference sequence). With 10 bases clipped from V and 7 bases from J, the junction kept 12 bases outside the gene matches.

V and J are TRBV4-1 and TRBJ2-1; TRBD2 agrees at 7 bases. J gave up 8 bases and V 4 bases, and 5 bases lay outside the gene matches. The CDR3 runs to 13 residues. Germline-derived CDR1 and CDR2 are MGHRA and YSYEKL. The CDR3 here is CASSLRTSDEQFF. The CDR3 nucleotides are TGCGCCAGCAGCCTCCGGACTAGTGATGAGCAGTTCTTC.

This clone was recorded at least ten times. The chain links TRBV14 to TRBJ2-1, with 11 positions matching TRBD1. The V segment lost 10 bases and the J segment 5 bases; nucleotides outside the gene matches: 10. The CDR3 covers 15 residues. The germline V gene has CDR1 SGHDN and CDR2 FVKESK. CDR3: CATSPWTGGNNEQFF. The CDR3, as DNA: TGTGCCACCTCCCCTTGGACAGGGGGCAACAATGAGCAGTTCTTC.

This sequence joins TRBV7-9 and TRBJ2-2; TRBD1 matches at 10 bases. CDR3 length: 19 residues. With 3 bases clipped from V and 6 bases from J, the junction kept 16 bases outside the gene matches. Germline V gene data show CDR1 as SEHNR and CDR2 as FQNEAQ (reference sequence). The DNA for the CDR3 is TGTGCCAGCAGCTTCCCTAGGGCCCCGGGACAGGGGTTACCCGGGGAGCTGTTTTTT. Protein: CASSFPRAPGQGLPGELFF.

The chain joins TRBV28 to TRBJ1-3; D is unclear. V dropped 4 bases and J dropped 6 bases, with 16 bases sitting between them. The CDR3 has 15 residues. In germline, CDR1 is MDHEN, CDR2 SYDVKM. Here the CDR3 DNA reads TGTGCCAGCAGTTCCCCCACCGGGGATGTAAACACCATATATTTT. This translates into CASSSPTGDVNTIYF.